Presented here are 3 T cell receptor beta chains from one specimen sequenced in a study of cytomegalovirus exposure and HLA in healthy donors. It was with 60 Vbeta and 13 Jbeta primers that the PCR ran. TCRdb keeps only in-frame clones here, not all; method: immunoSEQ multiplex PCR. The sample consists of a few hundred thousand clones, roughly 89% of them appearing once. The sample comprised PBMCs. All receptors derive from a young woman in good health and CMV-seronegative.

The chain is built from TRBV6-6 and TRBJ1-1; D is perhaps TRBD1 (6 bases). CDR3 length: 12 residues. Germline lookup yields CDR1 MNHNY and CDR2 SVGAGI (reference sequence). V was shortened by 11 bases and J by 1 base, with 11 bases between the two germline ends. CDR3 coding DNA: TGTGCCGTAACAGGGCAGAACACTGAAGCTTTCTTT. This encodes CAVTGQNTEAFF.

CDR3 residues: CASSAGQGEQYF. CDR3 sequence (DNA): TGTGCCAGCAGCGCGGGACAGGGCGAGCAGTACTTC. This chain connects TRBV25-1 to TRBJ2-7; 9 bases align to TRBD1. Germline V gives CDR1 MGHDK, CDR2 SYGVNS. CDR3 length: 12 amino acids. V was clipped by 6 bases and J by 6 bases; unmatched bases: 3.

The chain recombines TRBV19 with TRBJ1-5, with 10 nucleotides matching TRBD1. With V trimmed by 3 bases and J by 5 bases, 10 bases remained unmatched. This CDR3 comprises 17 residues. Germline CDR1 is LNHDA and CDR2 is SQIVND (reference sequence). CDR3 sequence (DNA): TGTGCCAGTAGTATGAGGTGGGACAGGGGATCCTATCAGCCCCAGCATTTT. This encodes CASSMRWDRGSYQPQHF.